A selection of T cell receptor beta chains follows, all from one sample in a study of radiotherapy plus CTLA-4 blockade in lung cancer. Sequencing was performed with immunoSEQ multiplex PCR; in TCRdb, only in-frame clones are kept and a portion is missing. The repertoire consists of 90,000 or so clones, with 75% to 90% occurring once and the leading ten covering about 2%. Here the sequenced sample was peripheral blood, taken from a patient treated with radiotherapy plus ipilimumab. Receptors were obtained from a human donor with non-small cell lung cancer who had a partial response to radiotherapy plus ipilimumab. The CDR3 runs from the conserved cysteine through the conserved F or W. A D gene is named only where the DNA matches it firmly. Not all rows give a size; the values are once, few, many and, for expanded clones, a class.

v_call	j_call	d_call	clone_size	cdr3_aa	cdr3_nt
TRBV5-8	TRBJ1-5	-	-	CASSLIPSQPQHF	TGTGCCAGCAGCTTGATTCCGAGTCAGCCCCAGCATTTT
TRBV9	TRBJ1-2	-	once	CASSAGMDYGYTF	TGTGCCAGCAGCGCCGGGATGGACTATGGCTACACCTTC
TRBV9	TRBJ2-1	TRBD2	-	CASSYTSGEQFF	TGTGCCAGCAGCTATACTAGCGGCGAGCAGTTCTTC
TRBV19	TRBJ2-5	TRBD1	-	CASSIDRGRGETQYF	TGTGCCAGTAGTATAGACAGGGGGCGCGGGGAGACCCAGTACTTC
TRBV7-8	TRBJ2-7	TRBD2	-	CASTPDPRLAGGVYEQYF	TGTGCCAGCACCCCAGACCCCCGGCTAGCGGGAGGAGTCTACGAGCAGTACTTC
TRBV5-5	TRBJ1-2	TRBD1	-	CASTRTGIANYGYTF	TGTGCCAGCACGAGGACAGGGATAGCTAACTATGGCTACACCTTC
TRBV19	TRBJ2-2	-	medium-sized	CASTPAGNGELFF	TGTGCCAGCACCCCCGCGGGTAACGGGGAGCTGTTTTTT
TRBV19	TRBJ1-3	TRBD1	-	CASSILAAGGRVRSGNTIYF	TGTGCCAGTAGTATTCTGGCGGCAGGGGGACGGGTACGCTCTGGAAACACCATATATTTT
TRBV4-1	TRBJ2-2	TRBD2	once	CASRGGSSGRSYTGELFF	TGCGCCAGCAGGGGGGGGTCTAGCGGGAGATCGTACACCGGGGAGCTGTTTTTT
TRBV2	TRBJ1-2	TRBD1	-	CASSEGTGPYGYTF	TGTGCCAGCAGTGAAGGGACAGGGCCCTATGGCTACACCTTC
TRBV29-1	TRBJ2-7	TRBD2	once	CSVEDRLAGGPLSEQYF	TGCAGCGTTGAAGATCGACTAGCGGGAGGGCCTCTTTCCGAGCAGTACTTC
TRBV6-6	TRBJ1-1	-	once	CASIKGTLNTEAFF	TGTGCCAGCATCAAGGGGACACTGAACACTGAAGCTTTCTTT
TRBV28	TRBJ1-5	-	-	CASSLGGISNQPQHF	TGTGCCAGCAGTTTAGGCGGTATTAGCAATCAGCCCCAGCATTTT
TRBV28	TRBJ1-5	TRBD1	-	CASRKPDRATQPQHF	TGTGCCAGCAGAAAACCGGACAGGGCCACTCAGCCCCAGCATTTT
TRBV9	TRBJ2-5	TRBD2	-	CASSGTAGGQTQYF	TGTGCCAGCAGTGGGACAGCGGGGGGCCAGACCCAGTACTTC
TRBV4-1	TRBJ2-5	-	-	CASSQDGAGRTETQYF	TGCGCCAGCAGCCAAGATGGGGCAGGGAGGACGGAGACCCAGTACTTC
TRBV2	TRBJ1-1	-	-	CASSEADGVNTEAFF	TGTGCCAGCAGTGAAGCAGACGGAGTGAACACTGAAGCTTTCTTT
TRBV27	TRBJ1-2	TRBD1	-	CASTPLGEQGDGYTF	TGTGCCAGCACTCCTCTTGGGGAACAGGGGGATGGCTACACCTTC
TRBV7-2	TRBJ2-1	-	-	CASSLAAKYNEQFF	TGTGCCAGCAGCTTAGCGGCCAAATACAATGAGCAGTTCTTC
TRBV2	TRBJ2-1	TRBD2	-	CASREDRGTSGYNEQFF	TGTGCCAGCAGGGAGGACAGGGGGACTAGCGGGTACAATGAGCAGTTCTTC
TRBV27	TRBJ2-1	TRBD2	few	CASSSRTSGVYNEQFF	TGTGCCAGCAGTTCCAGGACTAGCGGAGTGTACAATGAGCAGTTCTTC
TRBV6-6	TRBJ1-2	TRBD1	-	CASSRQGDYGYTF	TGTGCCAGCAGTAGACAGGGCGACTATGGCTACACCTTC
TRBV5-1	TRBJ2-5	TRBD2	-	CASSGTRGEETQYF	TGCGCCAGCAGCGGCACCCGGGGGGAAGAGACCCAGTACTTC
TRBV7-3	TRBJ2-2	-	-	CATPMGGTHNTGELFF	TGTGCCACCCCGATGGGGGGGACACATAACACCGGGGAGCTGTTTTTT
TRBV6-1	TRBJ1-3	-	-	CASSEDPIYEGNTIYF	TGTGCCAGCAGTGAAGACCCCATATATGAGGGAAACACCATATATTTT
TRBV10-1	TRBJ1-1	TRBD1	-	CATQGSPPTEAFF	TGCGCCACACAGGGGTCCCCGCCCACTGAAGCTTTCTTT
TRBV4-1	TRBJ1-5	TRBD1	-	CASSEGQGNQPQHF	TGCGCCAGCAGCGAAGGACAGGGGAACCAGCCCCAGCATTTT
TRBV4-2	TRBJ1-6	TRBD1	-	CASSRPGQGNSPLHF	TGTGCCAGCAGCCGCCCGGGACAGGGTAATTCACCCCTCCACTTT
TRBV27	TRBJ1-5	TRBD1	-	CASSPGTGGGSQPQHF	TGTGCCAGCAGTCCCGGGACAGGGGGCGGGAGTCAGCCCCAGCATTTT